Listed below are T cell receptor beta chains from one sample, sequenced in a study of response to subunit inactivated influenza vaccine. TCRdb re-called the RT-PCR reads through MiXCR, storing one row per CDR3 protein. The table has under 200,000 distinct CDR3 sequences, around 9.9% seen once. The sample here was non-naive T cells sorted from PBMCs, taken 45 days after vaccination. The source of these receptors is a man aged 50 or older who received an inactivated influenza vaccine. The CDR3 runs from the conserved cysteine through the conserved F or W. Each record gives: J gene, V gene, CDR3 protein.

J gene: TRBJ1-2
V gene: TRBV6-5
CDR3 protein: CASSYSSDTQNGYTF

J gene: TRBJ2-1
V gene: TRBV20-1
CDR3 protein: CSARHPGLAEFF

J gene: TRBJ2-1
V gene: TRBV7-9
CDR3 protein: CASSLLPSPGYNEQFF

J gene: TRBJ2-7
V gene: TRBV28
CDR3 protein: CASSYGTSGRSSYEQYF

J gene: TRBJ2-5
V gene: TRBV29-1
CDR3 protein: CSVAGSSGGTETQYF

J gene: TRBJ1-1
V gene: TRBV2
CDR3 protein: CASSDRANTEAFF

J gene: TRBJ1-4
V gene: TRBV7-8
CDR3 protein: CASSLRTGDGEKLFF

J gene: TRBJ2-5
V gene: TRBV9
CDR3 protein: CASSVGTSGSRETQYF

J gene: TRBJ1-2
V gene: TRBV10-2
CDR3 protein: CASSPQRDYGYTF

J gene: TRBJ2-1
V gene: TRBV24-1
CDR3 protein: CATSDPSRPAGDEQFF

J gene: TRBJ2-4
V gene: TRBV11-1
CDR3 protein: CASSSLRGDRIISKNIQYF

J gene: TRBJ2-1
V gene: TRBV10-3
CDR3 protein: CAIRSYNEQFF

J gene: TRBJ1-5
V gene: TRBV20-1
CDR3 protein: CSATEQGDQPQHF

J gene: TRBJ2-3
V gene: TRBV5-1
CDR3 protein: CASSLEAGRDTQYF

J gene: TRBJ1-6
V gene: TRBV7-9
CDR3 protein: CASSLVAVQSPLHF

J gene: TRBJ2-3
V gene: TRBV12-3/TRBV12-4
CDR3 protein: CASSLDGRSTDTQYF

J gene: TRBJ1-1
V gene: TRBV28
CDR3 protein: CASSFPDSEAFF

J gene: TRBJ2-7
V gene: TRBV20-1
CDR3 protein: CSAREPLAGAHEQYF

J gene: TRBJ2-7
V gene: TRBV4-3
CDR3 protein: CASSQDNGGSYEQYF

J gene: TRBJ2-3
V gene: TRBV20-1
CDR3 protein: CSVQGIRRGRAWNTQYF

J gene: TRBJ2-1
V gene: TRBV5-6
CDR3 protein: CASNFGAVGYNEQFF

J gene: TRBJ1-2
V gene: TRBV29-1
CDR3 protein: CSALHPDRSNYGYTF

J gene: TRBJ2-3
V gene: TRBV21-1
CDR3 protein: CASSAIASTDTQYF

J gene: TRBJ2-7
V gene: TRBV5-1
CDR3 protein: CASSDLAVSYEQYF

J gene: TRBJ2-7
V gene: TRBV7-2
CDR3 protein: CASSLFGRESYEQYF

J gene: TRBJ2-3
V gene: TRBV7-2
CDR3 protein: CASSNRWGGGDTQYF

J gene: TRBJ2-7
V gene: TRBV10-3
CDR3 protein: CAISGETGVLMEQYF

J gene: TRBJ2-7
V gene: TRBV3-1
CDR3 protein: CASSPGQECTSYEQYF

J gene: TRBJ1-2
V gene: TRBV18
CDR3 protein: CASSPQRTDRNYGYTF

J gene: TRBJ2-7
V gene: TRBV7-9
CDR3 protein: CASSWDRGEQYF

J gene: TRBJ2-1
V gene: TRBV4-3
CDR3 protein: CASSQTRVNEQFF

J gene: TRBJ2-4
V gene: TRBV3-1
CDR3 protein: CASSQTLGLRTKNIQYF

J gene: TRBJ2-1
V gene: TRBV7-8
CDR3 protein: CASSRSGGKFF

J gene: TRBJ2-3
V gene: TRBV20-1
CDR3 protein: CSAPPGGDISTDTQYF

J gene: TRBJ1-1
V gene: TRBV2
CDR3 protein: CASSEFGYFEAFF

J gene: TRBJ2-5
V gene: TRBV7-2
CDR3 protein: CASSLAELGGRETQYF

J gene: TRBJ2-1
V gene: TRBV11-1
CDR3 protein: CASSLGGTGRDEQFF

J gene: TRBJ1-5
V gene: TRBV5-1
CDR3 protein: CASTSGRRNQPQHF

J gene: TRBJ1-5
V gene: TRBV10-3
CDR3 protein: CAISESQGTGNQPQHF

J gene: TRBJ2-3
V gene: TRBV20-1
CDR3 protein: CSAYTGGAGGSSSTDTQYF

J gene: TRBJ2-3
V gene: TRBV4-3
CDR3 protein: CASSQVSTDTQYF

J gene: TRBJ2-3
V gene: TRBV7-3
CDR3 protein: CASSLTGSTDTQYF

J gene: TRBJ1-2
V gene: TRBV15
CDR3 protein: CATSREGFYGYTF